This passage covers 27 T cell receptor beta chains from one sample sequenced in a study of T cells in Graves' hyperthyroidism and ophthalmopathy. Amplified regions were TCR beta CDR3 sequences from RNA transcripts. An initial round of RT-PCR targeting the TCR CDR3 relied on the HTBI primer set. MiXCR, applied by TCRdb to the multiplex PCR reads, yields one record per CDR3 protein. The repertoire holds some 620,000 distinct CDR3 sequences, with roughly 16% as singletons. Sequences were obtained from blood. The source of these receptors is a woman between 25 and 40 years old with Graves' hyperthyroidism.

The chain joins TRBV19 to TRBJ2-7; D gene uncertain. The CDR3 loop spans 13 amino acids. The germline V and J ends were trimmed by 3 bases and 1 base, with 7 bases remaining between them. The germline gives CDR1 LNHDA, CDR2 SQIVND (reference sequence). The CDR3 protein is CASSMAASYEQYF. The CDR3 DNA is TGTGCCAGTAGTATGGCAGCATCCTACGAGCAGTACTTC. Based on the CDR3 plus reference TRBV19 and TRBJ2-7, the full variable domain is DGGITQSPKYLFRKEGQNVTLSCEQNLNHDAMYWYRQDPGQGLRLIYYSQIVNDFQKGDIAEGYSVSREKKESFPLTVTSAQKNPTAFYLCASSMAASYEQYFGPGTRLTVT.

This clonotype has more than one count but fewer than ten. The V call is TRBV28, the J call TRBJ2-2, with 12 nucleotides matching TRBD1. Germline lookup yields CDR1 MDHEN and CDR2 SYDVKM. The CDR3 totals 18 residues. Unmatched junction bases numbered 6, after V lost 3 bases and J lost 1 base. This chain's CDR3 is CASSFPGQGAENTGELFF. CDR3 nucleotides: TGTGCCAGCAGTTTCCCGGGACAGGGGGCTGAGAACACCGGGGAGCTGTTTTTT.

This clonotype was seen a few times. The V gene is TRBV6-2 or TRBV6-3, the J gene TRBJ1-5; no firm D call. Trimming stripped 10 bases from V and 7 bases from J, with 17 bases between. This CDR3 has 13 amino acids. The germline gives CDR1 MNHEY, CDR2 SVGEGT. The CDR3 DNA reads as TGTGCCATCATACTACACGGGTCCCAGCCCCAGCATTTT. Translation gives CAIILHGSQPQHF.

This chain uses TRBV19 with TRBJ2-1, with 8 bases that match TRBD1. This CDR3 has 13 residues. With 8 bases clipped from V and 7 bases from J, the junction kept 7 bases outside the gene matches. In germline, CDR1 is LNHDA, CDR2 SQIVND (reference sequence). The DNA for the CDR3 is TGTGCCAGTCACACAGGGGGAGAGAATGAGCAGTTCTTC. Translation: CASHTGGENEQFF.

This clonotype was counted a single time. The V gene is TRBV11-2, the J gene TRBJ2-2, with D perhaps matching TRBD2 (7 bases). Trimming removed 5 bases at V and 6 bases at J, with 22 bases between. The CDR3 loop spans 17 amino acids. CDR1 SGHAT and CDR2 FQNNGV come from the germline V gene. The CDR3: CASSQGGGGRISGELFF. The DNA of the CDR3 is TGTGCCAGCAGCCAAGGAGGGGGGGGGCGCATCTCCGGGGAGCTGTTTTTT.

The V call is TRBV4-3, the J call TRBJ2-7; 15 bases map to TRBD2. The CDR3 loop spans 16 amino acids. The junction had 6 bases not matched to a gene; V was cut back by 4 bases and J by 5 bases. In germline, CDR1 is LGHNA, CDR2 YSLEER. CDR3 residues: CASSRWTSGREHEQYF. CDR3 in DNA: TGCGCCAGCAGCCGATGGACTAGCGGGAGGGAACACGAGCAGTACTTC.

This chain connects TRBV19 to TRBJ2-1; 7 bases are shared with TRBD1. Germline-derived CDR1 and CDR2 are LNHDA and SQIVND (reference sequence). The ends lost 1 base at V and 10 bases at J; junction bases unmatched: 7. The CDR3 runs to 14 residues. DNA for the CDR3: TGTGCCAGTAGTATAGGAACAGGGGCGAGAGAGCAGTTCTTC. It translates to CASSIGTGAREQFF. The whole variable domain, remainder taken from reference TRBV19 and TRBJ2-1, is DGGITQSPKYLFRKEGQNVTLSCEQNLNHDAMYWYRQDPGQGLRLIYYSQIVNDFQKGDIAEGYSVSREKKESFPLTVTSAQKNPTAFYLCASSIGTGAREQFFGPGTRLTVL.

This clonotype was recorded at least ten times. The rearrangement links TRBV30 to TRBJ1-2, with D tentatively TRBD1 (6 bases). V was cut by 4 bases and J by 8 bases, with 8 bases left in between. CDR3 length: 10 amino acids. The germline gives CDR1 GTSNPN, CDR2 SVGIG (reference sequence). The DNA of the CDR3 is TGTGCCTGGACAGGGGAGGGCTACACCTTC. Residues: CAWTGEGYTF.

This clonotype occurred a few times. The chain has TRBV7-9 and TRBJ1-2, with D perhaps TRBD1 (5 bases). The ends were cut back, 2 bases at V and 7 bases at J, with 20 bases in the middle. CDR1 and CDR2 (germline): SEHNR, FQNEAQ (reference sequence). This CDR3 is built from 16 residues. DNA of the CDR3: TGTGCCAGCAGCTTAATGGGACGGATCCCTTCTGGTGGCTACACCTTC. It specifies CASSLMGRIPSGGYTF.

This rearrangement joins TRBV7-3 to TRBJ2-2, with 10 bases that match TRBD1. CDR3 length equals 15 residues. Germline V gives CDR1 SGHTA, CDR2 FQGTGA. V lost 6 bases, J lost 7 bases, and 8 bases stayed unmatched. This chain's CDR3 is CASSYGTGVYGELFF. The CDR3 nucleotides read TGTGCCAGCAGTTACGGGACAGGGGTATACGGGGAGCTGTTTTTT. The whole variable domain, remainder taken from reference TRBV7-3 and TRBJ2-2, is GAGVSQTPSNKVTEKGKYVELRCDPISGHTALYWYRQSLGQGPEFLIYFQGTGAADDSGLPNDRFFAVRPEGSVSTLKIQRTERGDSAVYLCASSYGTGVYGELFFGEGSRLTVL.

V usage is TRBV27 and J usage is TRBJ2-1; 11 bases are a match to TRBD2. J lost 9 bases, V lost 5 bases, and 12 bases had no gene match. The CDR3 is made up of 16 amino acids. The germline CDR1 and CDR2 sequences are MNHEY and SMNVEV (reference sequence). The chain's CDR3 is CASSTDSGRGGGEQFF. For the CDR3, the DNA is TGTGCCAGCAGTACAGATAGCGGGAGGGGGGGGGGTGAGCAGTTCTTC.

This clonotype came up a few times. The chain uses TRBV27 and TRBJ2-7; D uncertain. The CDR3 runs to 13 residues. The V end lost 0 bases, the J end lost 5 bases, and 8 bases lay between the germline ends. The germline V gene has CDR1 MNHEY and CDR2 SMNVEV (reference sequence). In DNA form, the CDR3 reads TGTGCCAGCAGTTTATCGTCCCAGAACGAGCAGTACTTC. As protein: CASSLSSQNEQYF.

CDR3 bases: TGTGCCAGCAGGGCGACTAGCGTGACGAGCTCCTACGAGCAGTTCTTC. It codes for CASRATSVTSSYEQFF. The V gene is TRBV28, the J gene TRBJ2-7, with 8 positions matching TRBD2. The J call may be wrong; the DNA end is better matched by TRBJ2-1. Germline V gives CDR1 MDHEN, CDR2 SYDVKM. CDR3 length: 16 residues.

In its sample, this clonotype was seen many times. The V call is TRBV28, the J call TRBJ1-2, with TRBD1 identical over 8 bases. J was trimmed by 8 bases and V by 1 base; bases with no gene match: 6. Germline values: CDR1 MDHEN, CDR2 SYDVKM. The CDR3 has 14 amino acids. CDR3 amino acids: CASSLSDRVFGYTF. The DNA for the CDR3 is TGTGCCAGCAGTTTATCGGACAGGGTCTTCGGCTACACCTTC.

There are many counts of this clonotype. The chain employs TRBV15 and TRBJ2-5; TRBD2 matches at 8 bases. The junction had 10 bases not matched to a gene; V was cut back by 2 bases and J by 2 bases. Germline values: CDR1 LNHNV, CDR2 YYDKDF (reference sequence). The CDR3 is 17 residues long. This CDR3 is CATSRFSLADPQETQYF. The CDR3 DNA follows: TGTGCCACCAGCAGATTCTCACTAGCGGATCCACAAGAGACCCAGTACTTC.

This clonotype was found a few times. CDR3 in DNA: TGTGCCAGCATACAGGGGGTCGGTGGCTACACCTTC. Translation: CASIQGVGGYTF. The chain carries TRBV5-6 and TRBJ1-2; 8 bases line up with TRBD1. Trimming took 6 bases from V and 7 from J; bases not matched to a gene: 5. Germline loops: CDR1 SGHDT, CDR2 YYEEEE. The CDR3 loop spans 12 amino acids.

This clonotype appeared many times. The chain carries TRBV29-1 and TRBJ1-5; perhaps TRBD1 as D (6 bases). V was shortened by 4 bases and J by 3 bases, with 10 bases between the two germline ends. Looked up from germline, CDR1 is SQVTM and CDR2 is ANQGSEA. The CDR3 contains 13 residues. The CDR3 sequence: CSVVTGYNQPQHF. CDR3 in DNA: TGCAGCGTTGTAACAGGGTACAATCAGCCCCAGCATTTT.

As concerns this clonotype: A much larger clone is a single base away; this may be a read error. The V call is TRBV3-1, the J call TRBJ2-7; D is uncertain. Germline loops: CDR1 LGHDT, CDR2 YNNKEL (reference sequence). This CDR3 region has 15 residues. The CDR3 sequence: CAGSQDRRHSYEQYF. The CDR3 nucleotides are TGTGCCGGCAGCCAAGATCGGCGGCACTCCTACGAGCAGTACTTC.

There are a few counts of this clonotype. The V gene is TRBV20-1, the J gene TRBJ2-1; 8 nucleotides line up with TRBD2. Unmatched junction bases numbered 5, after V lost 4 bases and J lost 0 bases. Germline V CDR1 and CDR2: DFQATT, SNEGSKA (reference sequence). The length of the CDR3 is 15 residues. Here the CDR3 DNA reads TGCAGTGCTATAGCTAGCGGGCACTCCTACAATGAGCAGTTCTTC. Protein: CSAIASGHSYNEQFF.

This clonotype was counted at least ten times. V is TRBV12-3 or TRBV12-4 and J is TRBJ2-6; 7 bases match TRBD1. This CDR3 has 17 residues. The ends lost 6 bases at V and 0 bases at J; junction bases unmatched: 8. CDR3 protein: CASSSLQGSSGANVLTF. The DNA for the CDR3 is TGTGCCAGCAGCTCCCTACAGGGGAGCTCTGGGGCCAACGTCCTGACTTTC.

This chain uses TRBV20-1 with TRBJ2-7; D may be TRBD2 (5 bases). This CDR3 has 12 residues. Germline CDR1 DFQATT, CDR2 SNEGSKA (reference sequence). The V end was cut by 0 bases, the J end by 4 bases, with 7 bases between. The CDR3 loop reads CSARDGEYEQYF. The CDR3, as DNA: TGCAGTGCTAGAGACGGGGAGTACGAGCAGTACTTC.

The sample holds many counts of this clonotype. V is TRBV28 and J is TRBJ1-5; possibly TRBD1 for D (6 bases). V lost 5 bases and J lost 1, with 18 bases in between. This CDR3 comprises 17 residues. The germline CDR1 and CDR2 sequences are MDHEN and SYDVKM. The DNA for the CDR3 is TGTGCCAGCAGTCCAATTTCAACAGGGACGAGCAATCAGCCCCAGCATTTT. Its translation is CASSPISTGTSNQPQHF.

This clonotype was counted at least ten times. In nucleotides, the CDR3 is TGTGCCAGCTCACCTCGGGACACCTACACAGATACGCAGTATTTT. It translates to CASSPRDTYTDTQYF. The chain carries TRBV18 and TRBJ2-3; possibly TRBD1 for D (6 bases). Germline V gene lookup returns CDR1 KGHSH and CDR2 LQKENI. This CDR3 contains 15 residues. Trimming took 3 bases from V and 2 from J, leaving 12 bases between them.

This clonotype was counted many times. The J gene is TRBJ2-7, the V gene TRBV20-1, with TRBD2 matching 12 bases. This CDR3 has 14 amino acids. The V gene's germline CDR1 is DFQATT and CDR2 SNEGSKA (reference sequence). J gave up 0 bases and V 4 bases, and 1 base lay outside the gene matches. The CDR3 DNA reads as TGCAGTGCTATGACTAGCGGGGGCTCCTACGAGCAGTACTTC. Amino acid sequence: CSAMTSGGSYEQYF.

In its sample, this clonotype was seen a few times. In nucleotides, the CDR3 is TGTGCCACCAGCAGCGGGACTAGCGGGAGTTATAGAGATACGCAGTATTTT. Its translation: CATSSGTSGSYRDTQYF. The chain has TRBV15 and TRBJ2-3, with 14 bases identical to TRBD2. The CDR3 has 17 residues. V was pared by 3 bases and J by 5 bases, with 7 bases of the junction left unmatched. CDR1 is LNHNV and CDR2 is YYDKDF in the germline V gene (reference sequence).

The chain combines TRBV5-1 with TRBJ2-7; the match to TRBD2 covers 7 bases. J gave up 3 bases and V 0 bases, and 6 bases lay outside the gene matches. The germline V gene encodes CDR1 SGHRS and CDR2 YFSETQ. The CDR3 contains 15 residues. CDR3 sequence: CASSLGGASGYEQYF. CDR3 nucleotides: TGCGCCAGCAGCTTGGGAGGGGCTAGCGGCTACGAGCAGTACTTC.

This clonotype was detected many times. V gene TRBV5-5 combines with J gene TRBJ2-1; 9 bases align to TRBD2. V shed 1 base and J 9 bases; nucleotides not matched to a gene: 8. There are 15 residues in the CDR3. CDR1 and CDR2 (germline): SGHKS, YYEKEE (reference sequence). CDR3 coding DNA: TGTGCCAGCAGCTTGCTCGCGGGAGGGAGGGCTGAGCAGTTCTTC. Translation gives CASSLLAGGRAEQFF.